The rows below give T cell receptor beta chains drawn from one sample of a study of glioma-infiltrating T cells. TCRdb fed the multiplex PCR reads into MiXCR, producing one record per CDR3 protein. The sample has more than 95,000 distinct CDR3 sequences, approximately 28% seen once. The material sequenced was glioma tissue, nonneoplastic brain tissue, or PBMCs (not recorded which). The receptors here all came from a human donor with low-grade glioma or glioblastoma, undergoing nonglioma brain surgery, or in good health (not recorded which). CDR3s leave out the opening cysteine and the closing phenylalanine or tryptophan.

v_call,j_call,cdr3_aa
TRBV19,TRBJ2-3,ASTRGQGDGDTQY
TRBV20-1,TRBJ2-7,SACISGTGRGEQY
TRBV20-1,TRBJ2-1,SARTTSSGYNEQF
TRBV27,TRBJ2-1,ASSFVGRGYNEQF
TRBV5-1,TRBJ2-3,ASSPGAADTQY
TRBV27,TRBJ2-5,ASSERQGAVGETQY
TRBV10-3,TRBJ1-5,ATVGGSNQPQH
TRBV20-1,TRBJ1-2,SASSPGPKYGYT
TRBV28,TRBJ2-2,ATTEANTGELF
TRBV27,TRBJ2-7,ASSYMGLASYEQY
TRBV7-9,TRBJ1-1,ASSYGQTMNTEAF
TRBV14,TRBJ2-1,ASSRRSWGVVTHNEQF
TRBV20-1,TRBJ1-1,SAVEGRAF
TRBV4-2,TRBJ2-2,ASSLRLAGTPGELF
TRBV6-1,TRBJ2-3,ASGIIEGDISSTQY
TRBV18,TRBJ2-3,ASSPPGQGGTDTQY
TRBV20-1,TRBJ2-3,SEEGASADTDTQY
TRBV7-3,TRBJ2-1,ASSAGQGLPDNEQF
TRBV20-1,TRBJ2-7,SARPSGTVGYEQY
TRBV11-2,TRBJ2-5,ASSWTGTGLIETQY